A selection of T cell receptor beta chains follows, all from one sample in a study of shared clonotypes between healthy human individuals. Assay: immunoSEQ multiplex PCR; the TCRdb copy retains only in-frame clones and omits some. The sample shows some 1,600,000 clones, approximately 98% of them seen only once. The source material was naive CD4+ T cells sorted from blood. These receptors were obtained from a man aged 25-45 years in good health. Each CDR3 is given with its conserved first and last residue. A D gene is named only where the DNA matches it firmly. Clone size, where shown, is once, few, many, or a class for clones that have expanded.

>TRBD2|TRBJ2-7|NA|TRBV5-1
CASSLRAGEQYF
TGCGCCAGCAGTCTTAGAGCGGGGGAGCAGTACTTC
>TRBD1|TRBJ2-3|NA|TRBV9
CASGLRQGLTDTQYF
TGTGCCAGCGGCCTCAGACAGGGGTTGACAGATACGCAGTATTTT
>TRBD2|TRBJ2-1|once|TRBV25-1
CASSARTSGRAVGNEQFF
TGTGCCAGCAGCGCCCGGACTAGCGGGAGGGCCGTTGGGAATGAGCAGTTCTTC
>TRBD1|TRBJ2-7|NA|TRBV5-4
CASSLYRGRGTYEQYF
TGTGCCAGCAGCTTGTACAGGGGAAGGGGGACCTACGAGCAGTACTTC
>TRBD1|TRBJ1-2|NA|TRBV5-1
CASSFDRDGYTF
TGCGCCAGCAGCTTCGACAGGGATGGCTACACCTTC
>TRBD2|TRBJ2-7|once|TRBV5-1
CASSLNVVQRGYEQYF
TGCGCCAGCAGCTTGAACGTAGTCCAGCGGGGCTACGAGCAGTACTTC
>NA|TRBJ1-3|NA|TRBV4-3
CASSHSGPAGNTIYF
TGCGCCAGCAGCCACTCAGGCCCAGCTGGAAACACCATATATTTT
>NA|TRBJ2-7|NA|TRBV9
CASSVEPGSYEQYF
TGTGCCAGCAGCGTAGAACCAGGGTCCTACGAGCAGTACTTC
>NA|TRBJ2-7|NA|TRBV7-2
CASSPTGYEQYF
TGTGCCAGCAGTCCGACGGGCTACGAGCAGTACTTC
>TRBD1|TRBJ1-5|NA|TRBV7-2
CASSLWDSPNQPQHF
TGTGCCAGCAGCCTCTGGGACAGTCCGAATCAGCCCCAGCATTTT
>NA|TRBJ1-3|once|TRBV6-1
CASSDPRTASGTIYF
TGTGCCAGCAGTGACCCACGGACAGCCTCAGGCACCATATATTTT
>NA|TRBJ2-1|NA|TRBV2
CASSASKAGEQFF
TGTGCCAGCAGCGCCTCTAAAGCTGGTGAGCAGTTCTTC
>NA|TRBJ2-6|NA|TRBV7-3
CASSLISGSGANVLTF
TGTGCCAGCAGCTTAATTTCTGGCTCTGGGGCCAACGTCCTGACTTTC
>TRBD1|TRBJ1-1|NA|TRBV9
CASSFTGGYDTEAFF
TGTGCCAGCAGCTTTACAGGGGGCTATGACACTGAAGCTTTCTTT
>NA|TRBJ1-2|once|TRBV7-8
CASSPTGRGGDGYTF
TGTGCCAGCAGCCCGACCGGCAGGGGAGGTGATGGCTACACCTTC
>NA|TRBJ1-3|NA|TRBV9
CASSATSENTIYF
TGTGCCAGCAGCGCAACCTCCGAAAACACCATATATTTT